This T cell receptor (beta chain) was recorded in a study of cytomegalovirus exposure and HLA in healthy donors. The CDR3 totals 14 residues. The trim removed 1 base at V and 5 bases at J, leaving 2 bases unmatched. CDR1 is MNHNS, CDR2 SASEGT, per germline. The PCR ran on 60 Vbeta and 13 Jbeta primers. The protocol was immunoSEQ multiplex PCR, while the TCRdb copy is restricted to in-frame clones and leaves out a portion. The sample holds 200,000 to 250,000 clones, under 80% seen once. The clonotype was recovered from a girl aged 2 to 10 in good health and CMV-seronegative. The chain employs TRBV6-1 and TRBJ1-2; 9 bases match TRBD1. Source material: PBMCs. The CDR3 bases are TGTGCCAGCAGTGAAGAGACAGGGGGGTATGGCTACACCTTC. Translated, it gives CASSEETGGYGYTF.